The 7 T cell receptor beta chains listed next were all sequenced from one sample in a study of T cell changes during pregnancy in multiple sclerosis. Libraries were prepared by immunoSEQ multiplex PCR; TCRdb keeps only in-frame clonotypes and omits some of them. The data show about 34,000 clones, with about 87% seen just once and approximately 3.3% held by the top ten. This specimen was CD8+ T cells from peripheral blood mononuclear cells, taken in the third trimester of pregnancy. The receptors shown here come from a female donor with multiple sclerosis, enrolled in a pregnancy study.

V usage is TRBV27 and J usage is TRBJ2-3; TRBD1 agrees at 10 bases. This CDR3 is built from 14 residues. Germline CDR1 and CDR2: MNHEY and SMNVEV (reference sequence). Trimming cost V 7 bases and J 5 bases; bases outside gene matches: 6. As DNA, the CDR3 is TGTGCCAGCACCACGGGACAGGGGATAGATACGCAGTATTTT. As protein: CASTTGQGIDTQYF.

This chain uses TRBV7-2 with TRBJ1-4, with 10 bases lining up with TRBD1. J gave up 6 bases and V 4 bases, and 2 bases lay outside the gene matches. The CDR3 contains 14 residues. Germline V gene sequence: CDR1 SGHTA, CDR2 FQGNSA. The DNA for the CDR3 is TGTGCCAGCAGCTCAGACAGGGGGCATGAAAAACTGTTTTTT. This sequence encodes CASSSDRGHEKLFF.

The chain recombines TRBV19 with TRBJ1-2; 8 positions match TRBD1. Germline V CDR1 and CDR2: LNHDA, SQIVND (reference sequence). The CDR3 is made up of 15 amino acids. V lost 1 base and J lost 2; bases outside the gene matches: 3. The chain's CDR3 is CASSIAGGANYGYTF. The DNA for the CDR3 is TGTGCCAGTAGTATAGCAGGGGGCGCAAACTATGGCTACACCTTC. Looking up the rest from reference TRBV19 and TRBJ1-2 gives the full variable domain: DGGITQSPKYLFRKEGQNVTLSCEQNLNHDAMYWYRQDPGQGLRLIYYSQIVNDFQKGDIAEGYSVSREKKESFPLTVTSAQKNPTAFYLCASSIAGGANYGYTFGSGTRLTVV.

The chain recombines TRBV19 with TRBJ2-1; no clear D. V was pared by 4 bases and J by 3 bases, with 7 bases between. CDR3 length: 13 residues. Germline-derived CDR1 and CDR2 are LNHDA and SQIVND (reference sequence). The CDR3 loop is CASSRYGYNEQFF. Here the CDR3 DNA reads TGTGCCAGTAGTAGATACGGCTACAATGAGCAGTTCTTC.

The CDR3, as DNA: TGTGCCAGCAGTTACTCGGAGGCAGGGGTCGGGTACGAGCAGTACTTC. Encoded protein: CASSYSEAGVGYEQYF. V usage is TRBV6-6 and J usage is TRBJ2-7; D possibly corresponds to TRBD1 (6 bases). Germline V gene sequence: CDR1 MNHNY, CDR2 SVGAGI (reference sequence). The germline V and J ends were trimmed by 0 bases and 4 bases, with 16 bases remaining between them. The CDR3 spans 16 residues.

The chain is built from TRBV5-1 and TRBJ2-1; TRBD1 agrees at 7 bases. The germline CDR1 and CDR2 sequences are SGHRS and YFSETQ. V dropped 4 bases and J dropped 3; count of bases not matched to a gene: 7. The CDR3 spans 15 residues. The CDR3 DNA reads TGCGCCAGCAGCCGAACCGGGACAGTCTACAATGAGCAGTTCTTC. The encoded protein is CASSRTGTVYNEQFF.

The rearrangement joins TRBV7-2 to TRBJ2-3; D is ambiguous. Per the germline V gene, CDR1 is SGHTA and CDR2 is FQGNSA. The V end was cut by 1 base, the J end by 0 bases, with 11 bases between. The CDR3 loop spans 16 amino acids. In DNA, the CDR3 is TGTGCCAGCAGCTTAGGAGGTAGCTATAGCACAGATACGCAGTATTTT. Amino acids: CASSLGGSYSTDTQYF.